The source of this T cell receptor beta chain is a study of molecular identifiers for immune sequencing clone quantification. Study results and limitations: In naive cells, under 1% of molecules belonged to clones above 20 RNA copies, against over 97% in effector cells.

As CD8+CD4-CCR7+CD45RA+ cells, naive CD8 T cells were sorted. TCRdb re-analysed the PCR reads in MiXCR, keeping a single row per CDR3 protein. The sample holds more than 250,000 distinct CDR3 sequences, over 20% seen once. Looked up from germline, CDR1 is MGHRA and CDR2 is YSYEKL. J was trimmed by 6 bases and V by 3 bases; bases with no gene match: 4. The CDR3 is made up of 13 amino acids. This clonotype has a handful of counts. Its matching antigen is unknown. The chain couples TRBV4-1 to TRBJ2-7; 8 bases match TRBD1. The receptor was derived from a human donor in good health. Some libraries in this study had Jurkat cell RNA spiked in. Input material: naive CD8+ T cells from blood, with Jurkat cell RNA spiked in. Subset noted: FACS-sorted CD8+CD4-CCR7+CD45RA+ naive T cells. The CDR3 region has the DNA TGCGCCAGCAGCCACGGACAGGGTGGCGAGCAGTACTTC. Translating gives CASSHGQGGEQYF.